This TCR beta chain was sequenced in a study of T cell responses to AZD1222 COVID-19 vaccine. General study results and limits: Targets within unmutated variant regions were reportedly found for nearly half of spike-specific TCRs. Repertoire sampling happened only post peak T cell response. White British people made up most donors, females outnumbered males, and clonal diversity was possibly underestimated.

As to this clone: Its matching antigen is unknown.

Trimming stripped 3 bases from V and 4 bases from J, with 10 bases between. Germline CDR1 is SGDLS and CDR2 is YYNGEE. The CDR3 totals 13 residues. The table came from immunoSEQ multiplex PCR; TCRdb's copy has only in-frame clones and leaves some out. Seen here are about 130,000 clones, 93% observed once, and the top ten hold 0.9% to 0.95%. Sequenced here: peripheral blood, sampled on day 0 of AZD1222 vaccination. This receptor was taken from an adult in good health. The rearrangement joins TRBV9 to TRBJ1-1, with D hard to call. The CDR3 nucleotides read TGTGCCAGCAGCGCGGACGAAAGCACTGAAGCTTTCTTT. This encodes CASSADESTEAFF. The complete variable domain, with remaining parts taken from reference TRBV9 and TRBJ1-1, reads DSGVTQTPKHLITATGQRVTLRCSPRSGDLSVYWYQQSLDQGLQFLIQYYNGEERAKGNILERFSAQQFPDLHSELNLSSLELGDSALYFCASSADESTEAFFGQGTRLTVV.